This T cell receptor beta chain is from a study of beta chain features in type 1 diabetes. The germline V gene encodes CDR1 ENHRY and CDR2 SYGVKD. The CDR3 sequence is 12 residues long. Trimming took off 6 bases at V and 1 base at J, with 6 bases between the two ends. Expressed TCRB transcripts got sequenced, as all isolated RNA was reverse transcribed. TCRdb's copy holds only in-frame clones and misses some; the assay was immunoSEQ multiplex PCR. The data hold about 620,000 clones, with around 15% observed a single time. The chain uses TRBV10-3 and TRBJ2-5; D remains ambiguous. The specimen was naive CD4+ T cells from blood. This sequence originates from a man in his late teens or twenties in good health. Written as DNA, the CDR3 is TGTGCCATCAGGAACAGCCAAGAGACCCAGTACTTC. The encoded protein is CAIRNSQETQYF.